Each of the 19 T cell receptor beta chains below was sequenced from the same sample in a study of T cell repertoires in cytomegalovirus infection. In TCRdb, the reads were re-called with MiXCR into one record per CDR3 protein. The sample has 400,000 to 600,000 distinct CDR3 sequences, approximately 46% seen once. No antigens are known for them. The input for sequencing was cultured PBMCs, taken from culture after CMV antigen stimulation. The source of these receptors is a human donor in good health (CMV status not recorded). Some clones in this sample may be carry-over from other donors' samples.

The chain uses TRBV20-1 and TRBJ2-5; the D is unclear. This CDR3 contains 14 residues. Trimming shortened V by 3 bases and J by 1 base, and 12 bases separated the two germline ends. The germline CDR1 and CDR2 sequences are DFQATT and SNEGSKA (reference sequence). The DNA of the CDR3 is TGCAGTGCTAGGGGTGTCCATCCCCAAGAGACCCAGTACTTC. Translating gives CSARGVHPQETQYF.

This clonotype has only a few counts. The chain joins TRBV7-6 to TRBJ1-3, with TRBD1 matching over 8 bases. CDR1 is SGHVS, CDR2 FNYEAQ, per germline. Trimming at V came to 1 base and at J to 0 bases, leaving 5 bases not matched to a gene. This CDR3 contains 17 residues. This CDR3 reads CASSLVQGAISGNTIYF. The CDR3 coding sequence is TGTGCCAGCAGCTTAGTTCAGGGGGCGATCTCTGGAAACACCATATATTTT.

This clonotype was found a few times. This chain joins TRBV7-2 and TRBJ2-1, with 9 bases fitting TRBD2. V shed 8 bases and J 4 bases; nucleotides not matched to a gene: 0. The CDR3 consists of 12 residues. Germline values: CDR1 SGHTA, CDR2 FQGNSA. DNA for the CDR3: TGTGCCAGCGCGGGGGGGTACAATGAGCAGTTCTTC. Its protein is CASAGGYNEQFF.

The chain uses TRBV6-8 and TRBJ2-2, with D maybe TRBD1 (5 bases). V was shortened by 6 bases and J by 6 bases, with 14 bases between the two germline ends. This CDR3 spans 14 amino acids. The V gene's germline CDR1 is MNHGY and CDR2 SAAAGT. CDR3 sequence (DNA): TGTGCCAGCAGCCCAGGGTCGCTGCCCGGGGAGCTGTTTTTT. Protein: CASSPGSLPGELFF.

The chain employs TRBV15 and TRBJ2-7; TRBD1 aligns across 8 bases. Per germline, CDR1 LNHNV and CDR2 YYDKDF (reference sequence). The length of the CDR3 is 13 residues. After removal of 8 bases from V and 6 bases from J, the junction contained 9 bases not matched to a gene. The CDR3 bases are TGTGCCACCCCTAAATCAGGGGGCGGCGAGCAGTACTTC. This encodes CATPKSGGGEQYF. The whole variable domain, remainder taken from reference TRBV15 and TRBJ2-7, is DAMVIQNPRYQVTQFGKPVTLSCSQTLNHNVMYWYQQKSSQAPKLLFHYYDKDFNNEADTPDNFQSRRPNTSFCFLDIRSPGLGDTAMYLCATPKSGGGEQYFGPGTRLTVT.

This chain's CDR3 is CASSPAGANSYEQYF. CDR3 nucleotide sequence: TGTGCCAGCAGTCCCGCGGGGGCCAACTCCTACGAGCAGTACTTC. The chain links TRBV28 to TRBJ2-7; tentative D call: TRBD2 (7 bases). V was cut by 5 bases and J by 0 bases, with 14 bases left in between. Germline V lookup: CDR1 MDHEN, CDR2 SYDVKM. There are 15 residues in the CDR3. Variable domain in full (rest from reference TRBV28 and TRBJ2-7): DVKVTQSSRYLVKRTGEKVFLECVQDMDHENMFWYRQDPGLGLRLIYFSYDVKMKEKGDIPEGYSVSREKKERFSLILESASTNQTSMYLCASSPAGANSYEQYFGPGTRLTVT.

This clonotype was seen more than once but under ten times. This chain joins TRBV7-2 and TRBJ1-4; perhaps TRBD1 as D (5 bases). The CDR3 is 16 amino acids. V gave up 5 bases and J gave up 3 bases, with 16 bases separating them. Per the germline V gene, CDR1 is SGHTA and CDR2 is FQGNSA. CDR3: CASSERDGRPNEKLFF. In DNA form, the CDR3 reads TGTGCCAGCAGCGAGCGGGACGGCCGTCCTAATGAAAAACTGTTTTTT.

This clonotype was found a few times. The chain is built from TRBV5-4 and TRBJ2-3, with 9 bases that match TRBD2. There are 18 residues in the CDR3. Losses at the gene ends were 0 bases for V and 2 bases for J; bases not matched to a gene: 10. CDR1 and CDR2 from the germline V gene are SGHNT and YYREEE (reference sequence). The CDR3: CASSLGAGTSFDTDTQYF. CDR3 bases: TGTGCCAGCAGCTTGGGGGCCGGGACTAGCTTCGACACAGATACGCAGTATTTT.

This clonotype was recorded only once. J is TRBJ2-2 and V is TRBV19; D gene uncertain. The CDR3 has 12 residues. V lost 3 bases and J 7 bases, leaving 6 bases between the germline ends. CDR1 and CDR2 from the germline V gene are LNHDA and SQIVND (reference sequence). The CDR3 spells CASSMFYGELFF. DNA for the CDR3: TGTGCCAGTAGTATGTTCTACGGGGAGCTGTTTTTT.

V gene TRBV19 combines with J gene TRBJ2-5; 9 bases fit TRBD1. The CDR3 consists of 15 residues. J gave up 2 bases and V 5 bases, and 6 bases lay outside the gene matches. Germline CDR1 and CDR2: LNHDA and SQIVND (reference sequence). The CDR3 DNA is TGTGCCAGTAGTGAAACCGGACAGGGGCAAGAGACCCAGTACTTC. Translated, it gives CASSETGQGQETQYF.

This clonotype came up a few times. J is TRBJ2-3 and V is TRBV7-2, with 9 bases that match TRBD2. The germline V gene encodes CDR1 SGHTA and CDR2 FQGNSA. The J segment lost 2 bases and the V segment lost 4 bases, leaving 7 bases of the junction unmatched. The CDR3 is made up of 16 amino acids. CDR3 in amino acids: CASSSTSGRFTDTQYF. The DNA of the CDR3 is TGTGCCAGCAGCTCCACTAGCGGGCGATTCACAGATACGCAGTATTTT.

This clonotype has just a few counts. This rearrangement joins TRBV7-6 to TRBJ1-1, with D possibly TRBD1 on 5 matching bases. CDR1 and CDR2 (germline): SGHVS, FNYEAQ. V lost 4 bases and J 4 bases, leaving 16 bases between the germline ends. This CDR3 contains 15 residues. For the CDR3, the DNA is TGTGCCAGCAGCTCCGGGACCCCAGGCCCCACTGAAGCTTTCTTT. Amino acids: CASSSGTPGPTEAFF.

The chain has TRBV5-6 and TRBJ1-2; D is undetermined. Trimming took 3 bases from V and 4 from J, leaving 10 bases between them. In germline, CDR1 is SGHDT, CDR2 YYEEEE. This CDR3 comprises 13 residues. DNA for the CDR3: TGTGCCAGCAGCTCCGGGTCTACCTATGGCTACACCTTC. This encodes CASSSGSTYGYTF. The complete variable domain, with remaining parts taken from reference TRBV5-6 and TRBJ1-2, reads DAGVTQSPTHLIKTRGQQVTLRCSPKSGHDTVSWYQQALGQGPQFIFQYYEEEERQRGNFPDRFSGHQFPNYSSELNVNALLLGDSALYLCASSSGSTYGYTFGSGTRLTVV.

This chain joins TRBV11-2 and TRBJ2-7; no reliable D call. V was clipped by 1 base and J by 4 bases, with 17 bases between them. The CDR3 covers 16 residues. The germline V gene has CDR1 SGHAT and CDR2 FQNNGV. The CDR3 loop reads CASSLVEGLRMYEQYF. CDR3 DNA: TGTGCCAGCAGCTTAGTGGAAGGCCTAAGGATGTACGAGCAGTACTTC.

The rearrangement uses TRBV20-1 and TRBJ2-1; 10 positions match TRBD2. Germline lookup yields CDR1 DFQATT and CDR2 SNEGSKA (reference sequence). After removal of 7 bases from V and 6 bases from J, the junction contained 12 bases not matched to a gene. This CDR3 is built from 15 residues. As DNA, the CDR3 is TGCAGTGACAGTCCTTGGACTAGCGGTGTCAATGAGCAGTTCTTC. Amino acid sequence: CSDSPWTSGVNEQFF.

This clonotype was counted a few times. V usage is TRBV2 and J usage is TRBJ2-7; D not certain. Per germline, CDR1 SNHLY and CDR2 FYNNEI. This CDR3 has 14 residues. Between the trimmed V and J ends, which lost 5 bases and 2 bases, there was a span of 13 bases. CDR3 residues: CASSLNVRTYEQYF. The CDR3 DNA follows: TGTGCCAGCAGTTTGAATGTACGTACCTACGAGCAGTACTTC.

A few counts support this clonotype. The J gene is TRBJ2-1, the V gene TRBV7-2; D is perhaps TRBD2 (6 bases). This CDR3 has 17 residues. Germline V lookup: CDR1 SGHTA, CDR2 FQGNSA. V was cut by 1 base and J by 0 bases, with 13 bases left in between. CDR3 sequence: CASSLDRGAASYNEQFF. Written as DNA, the CDR3 is TGTGCCAGCAGCTTAGACCGCGGGGCCGCCTCCTACAATGAGCAGTTCTTC.

This chain uses TRBV12-3 or TRBV12-4 with TRBJ2-7; 7 positions match TRBD1. J was trimmed by 3 bases and V by 3 bases; bases with no gene match: 14. This CDR3 has 17 residues. The CDR3 sequence: CASSFLQYRGSDYEQYF. The CDR3 coding sequence is TGTGCCAGCAGTTTTCTGCAGTACAGGGGATCGGACTACGAGCAGTACTTC.

The rearrangement links TRBV20-1 to TRBJ2-7, with TRBD2 matching 8 bases. V dropped 4 bases and J dropped 9; count of bases not matched to a gene: 11. The germline gives CDR1 DFQATT, CDR2 SNEGSKA (reference sequence). This CDR3 is 13 amino acids long. The CDR3 DNA reads as TGCAGTGCTACCCCGGGGGGGGGAGGGTGGCAGTACTTC. Protein: CSATPGGGGWQYF.